This T cell receptor (beta chain) was obtained from a study of Ad26.COV2.S vaccination and SARS-CoV-2 variants. Specified treatment: approximately 18 received Ad26.COV2.S at low or high dose, single or two shots; roughly 5 received placebo; per-sample allocation not given. All samples were drawn on day 63, counting from the first vaccine or placebo injection. This clone was seen only a few times. The V gene end was trimmed by 0 bases and the J gene end by 3 bases; junction bases not matched to a gene: 2. Per germline, CDR1 SGHRS and CDR2 YFSETQ. The CDR3 has 15 residues. Sequencing was performed with immunoSEQ multiplex PCR; in TCRdb, only in-frame clones are kept and a portion is missing. The sample lists about 350,000 clones; 85% were seen once.

The source of this sequence is a person between 18 and 65 years old who received the Ad26.COV2.S COVID-19 vaccine or a placebo. Here the sequenced sample was peripheral blood, taken in a trial of Ad26.COV2.S vaccine versus placebo. This chain links TRBV5-1 with TRBJ2-5, with 10 nucleotides matching TRBD1. The CDR3 region is CASSLGGTGEETQYF. In nucleotides, the CDR3 is TGCGCCAGCAGCTTGGGTGGGACAGGGGAAGAGACCCAGTACTTC.